The clone carrying this T cell receptor beta chain has at least ten counts. The antigen remains undetermined. Arm-PCR of CDR3 regions and iRepertoire HTBI primers were the basis on which TCR beta libraries were built. TCRdb re-called the multiplex PCR reads with MiXCR, one entry per CDR3 protein. The sample shows fewer than 450,000 distinct CDR3 sequences, over 12% of them seen only once. This entry is derived from a study of regulatory T cells in long-lasting Graves disease. General study points: The work looked only at peripheral blood and did not look at thyroid tissue. Fewer public clonotypes were shared by new patients (roughly 910) than by persistent patients (about 2,500).

The time point here: newly diagnosed GD, antithyroid drugs for less than 3 months. Making the TCR library involved RNA that had been extracted from PBMCs. This same sample was also taken into another study, of T cells in Graves' hyperthyroidism and ophthalmopathy. That source reports: Participants, patients aged 18 to 65, had newly diagnosed hyperthyroidism with a duration under 2 months. When the TCR CDR3 underwent first-round RT-PCR, the HTBI primer set was used.

The TCR originated in a middle-aged woman with Graves disease. Material: peripheral blood mononuclear cells (PBMCs), obtained at new diagnosis, from a patient treated with antithyroid drugs.

Here the CDR3 reads CASSFQGDYGYTF. CDR3 coding DNA: TGTGCCAGCAGCTTCCAGGGGGACTATGGCTACACCTTC. The V gene is TRBV7-9, the J gene TRBJ1-2, with TRBD1 matching 7 bases. Germline CDR1 reads SEHNR; CDR2 reads FQNEAQ (reference sequence). This CDR3 has 13 amino acids. After removal of 3 bases from V and 3 bases from J, the junction contained 1 base not matched to a gene.